Sequencing of this T cell receptor (beta chain) was carried out in a study of cytomegalovirus exposure and HLA in healthy donors. Regarding the study as a whole: Data from an earlier analysis indicated that most TCR beta V segments were productive either about 90% or about 30% of the time. Rarity marked most TCR sequences, yet some public TCRs occurred in many donors. The listing of 150 to 200 TCR beta chains classed them as cytomegalovirus-associated.

Germline loops: CDR1 SEHNR, CDR2 FQNEAQ (reference sequence). V lost 5 bases to trimming and J lost 3 bases; unmatched junction nucleotides: 9. The CDR3 has 15 residues. It was with 60 Vbeta and 13 Jbeta primers that the PCR ran. Data came from immunoSEQ multiplex PCR; TCRdb stores just in-frame clones and leaves some out. Among 190,000 or so clones listed, 83% were seen once. This clone showed up just once. Antigen unknown. This sequence joins TRBV7-9 and TRBJ2-7, with TRBD2 identical over 8 bases. This receptor was identified in a man aged 45 to 65 in good health and CMV-seronegative. Sequenced sample: PBMCs. CDR3 loop: CASSVGGLEGYEQYF. CDR3 in DNA: TGTGCCAGCAGCGTCGGGGGACTAGAGGGCTACGAGCAGTACTTC.